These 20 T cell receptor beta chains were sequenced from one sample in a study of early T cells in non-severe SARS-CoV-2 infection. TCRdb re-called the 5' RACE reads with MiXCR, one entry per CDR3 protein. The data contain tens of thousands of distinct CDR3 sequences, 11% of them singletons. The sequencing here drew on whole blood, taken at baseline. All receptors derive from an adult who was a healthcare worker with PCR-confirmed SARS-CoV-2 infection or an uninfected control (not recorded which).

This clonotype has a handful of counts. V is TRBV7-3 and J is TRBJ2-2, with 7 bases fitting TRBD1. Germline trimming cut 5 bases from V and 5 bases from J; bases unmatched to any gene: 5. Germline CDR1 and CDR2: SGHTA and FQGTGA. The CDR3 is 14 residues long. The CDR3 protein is CASSALRGTGELFF. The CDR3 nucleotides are TGTGCCAGCAGCGCACTCAGGGGGACCGGGGAGCTGTTTTTT.

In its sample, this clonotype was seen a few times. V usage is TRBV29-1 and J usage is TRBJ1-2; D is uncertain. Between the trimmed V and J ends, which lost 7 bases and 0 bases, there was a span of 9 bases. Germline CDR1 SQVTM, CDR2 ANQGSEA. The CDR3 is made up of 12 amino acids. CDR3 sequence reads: CSAAQANYGYTF. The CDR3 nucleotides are TGCAGCGCCGCCCAGGCTAACTATGGCTACACCTTC.

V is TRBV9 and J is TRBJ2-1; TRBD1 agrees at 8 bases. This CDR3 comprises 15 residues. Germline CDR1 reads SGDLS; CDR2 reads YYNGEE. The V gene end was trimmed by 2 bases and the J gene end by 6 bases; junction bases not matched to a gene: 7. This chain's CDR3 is CASSVSGGSGNEQFF. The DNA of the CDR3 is TGTGCCAGCAGCGTCTCAGGGGGCAGCGGCAATGAGCAGTTCTTC.

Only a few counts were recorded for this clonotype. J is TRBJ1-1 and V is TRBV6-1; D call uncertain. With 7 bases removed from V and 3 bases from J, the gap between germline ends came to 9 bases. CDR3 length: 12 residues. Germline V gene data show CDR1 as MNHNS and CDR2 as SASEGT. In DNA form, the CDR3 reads TGTGCCAGCAACTTGATGGACACTGAAGCTTTCTTT. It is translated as CASNLMDTEAFF.

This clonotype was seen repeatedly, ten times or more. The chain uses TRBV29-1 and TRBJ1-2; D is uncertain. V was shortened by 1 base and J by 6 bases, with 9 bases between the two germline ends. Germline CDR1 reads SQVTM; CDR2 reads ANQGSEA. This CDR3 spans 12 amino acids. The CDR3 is CSVEVQRHGYTF. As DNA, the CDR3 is TGCAGCGTTGAAGTGCAGCGGCATGGCTACACCTTC.

CDR3 sequence reads: CASSQLGSYEQYF. In DNA form, the CDR3 reads TGTGCCAGCAGCCAGCTAGGGTCCTACGAGCAGTACTTC. V gene TRBV3-1 combines with J gene TRBJ2-7; D remains unclear. Trimming shortened V by 3 bases and J by 1 base, and 7 bases separated the two germline ends. CDR3 length: 13 amino acids. Looked up from germline, CDR1 is LGHDT and CDR2 is YNNKEL (reference sequence).

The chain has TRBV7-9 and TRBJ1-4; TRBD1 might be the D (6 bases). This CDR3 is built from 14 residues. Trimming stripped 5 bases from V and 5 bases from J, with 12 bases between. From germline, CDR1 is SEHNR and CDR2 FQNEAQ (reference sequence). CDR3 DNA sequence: TGTGCCAGCAGCCCGGGACACCAAAATGAAAAACTGTTTTTT. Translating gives CASSPGHQNEKLFF.

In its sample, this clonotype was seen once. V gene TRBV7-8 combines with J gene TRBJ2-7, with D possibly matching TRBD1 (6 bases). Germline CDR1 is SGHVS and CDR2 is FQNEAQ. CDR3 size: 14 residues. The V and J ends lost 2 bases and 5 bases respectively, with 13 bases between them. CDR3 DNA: TGTGCCAGCAGCTTAATGGGCAGGGGAAACGAGCAGTACTTC. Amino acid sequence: CASSLMGRGNEQYF.

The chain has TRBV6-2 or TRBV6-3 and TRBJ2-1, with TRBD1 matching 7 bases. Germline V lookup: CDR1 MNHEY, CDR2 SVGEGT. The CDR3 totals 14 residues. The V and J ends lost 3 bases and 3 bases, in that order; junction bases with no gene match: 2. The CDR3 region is CASSYQGDYNEQFF. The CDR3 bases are TGTGCCAGCAGTTATCAGGGGGACTACAATGAGCAGTTCTTC.

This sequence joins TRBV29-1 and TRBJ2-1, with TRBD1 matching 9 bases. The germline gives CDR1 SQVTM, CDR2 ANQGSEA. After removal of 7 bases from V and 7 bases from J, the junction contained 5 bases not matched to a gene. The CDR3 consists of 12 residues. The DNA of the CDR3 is TGCAGCGCCGGGACAGGGAGGAATGAGCAGTTCTTC. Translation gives CSAGTGRNEQFF.

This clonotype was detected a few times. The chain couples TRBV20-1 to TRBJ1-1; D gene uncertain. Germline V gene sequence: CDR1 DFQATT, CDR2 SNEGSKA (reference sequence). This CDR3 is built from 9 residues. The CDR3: CSQAGRAFF. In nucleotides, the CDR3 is TGCAGCCAGGCTGGGAGGGCTTTCTTT.

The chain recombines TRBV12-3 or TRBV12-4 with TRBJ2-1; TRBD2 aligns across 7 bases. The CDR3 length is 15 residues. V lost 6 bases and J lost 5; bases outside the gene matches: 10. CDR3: CASSRSRGGHNEQFF. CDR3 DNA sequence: TGTGCCAGCAGCAGATCTAGGGGAGGGCACAATGAGCAGTTCTTC.

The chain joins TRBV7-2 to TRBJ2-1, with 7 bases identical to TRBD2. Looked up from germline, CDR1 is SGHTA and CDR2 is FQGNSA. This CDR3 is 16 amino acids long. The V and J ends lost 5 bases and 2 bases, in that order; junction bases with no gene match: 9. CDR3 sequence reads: CASSPFVGGAYNEQFF. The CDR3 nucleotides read TGTGCCAGCAGCCCCTTCGTGGGGGGGGCCTACAATGAGCAGTTCTTC.

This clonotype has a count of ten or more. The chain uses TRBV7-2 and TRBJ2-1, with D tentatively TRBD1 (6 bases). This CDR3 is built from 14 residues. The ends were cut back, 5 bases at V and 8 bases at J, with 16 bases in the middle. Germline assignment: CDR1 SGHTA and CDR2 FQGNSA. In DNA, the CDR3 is TGTGCCAGCAGCGAAAGCAGGGGAAGCCATGAGCAGTTCTTC. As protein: CASSESRGSHEQFF.

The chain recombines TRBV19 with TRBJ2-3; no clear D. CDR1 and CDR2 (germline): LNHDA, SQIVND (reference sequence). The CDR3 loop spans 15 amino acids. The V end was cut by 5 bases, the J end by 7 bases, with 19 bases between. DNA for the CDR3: TGTGCCAGTAGTGTGGCCAGTCCTCCTATTCATACGCAGTATTTT. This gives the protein CASSVASPPIHTQYF.

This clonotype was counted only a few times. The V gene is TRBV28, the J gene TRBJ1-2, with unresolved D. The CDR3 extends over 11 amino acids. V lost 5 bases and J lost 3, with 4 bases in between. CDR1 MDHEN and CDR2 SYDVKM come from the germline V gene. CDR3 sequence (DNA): TGTGCCAGCAGTCCAGACTATGGCTACACCTTC. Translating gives CASSPDYGYTF.

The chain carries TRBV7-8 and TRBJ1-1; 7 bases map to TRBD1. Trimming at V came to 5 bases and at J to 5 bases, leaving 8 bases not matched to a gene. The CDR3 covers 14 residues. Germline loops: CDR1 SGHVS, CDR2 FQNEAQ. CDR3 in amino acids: CASSRGTDGTEAFF. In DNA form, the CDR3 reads TGTGCCAGCAGCCGCGGGACAGATGGGACTGAAGCTTTCTTT.

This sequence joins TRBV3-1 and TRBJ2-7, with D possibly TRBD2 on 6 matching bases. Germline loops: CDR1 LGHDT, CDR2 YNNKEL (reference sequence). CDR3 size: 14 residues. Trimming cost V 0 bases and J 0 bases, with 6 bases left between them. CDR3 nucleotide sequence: TGTGCCAGCAGCCAAGAGGACTACTCCTACGAGCAGTACTTC. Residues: CASSQEDYSYEQYF.

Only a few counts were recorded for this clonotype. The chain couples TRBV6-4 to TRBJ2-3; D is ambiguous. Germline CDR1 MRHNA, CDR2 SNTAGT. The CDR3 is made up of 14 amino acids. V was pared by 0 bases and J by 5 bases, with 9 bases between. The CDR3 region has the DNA TGTGCCAGCAGTGACTCATGGTCTGGAGATACGCAGTATTTT. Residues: CASSDSWSGDTQYF.

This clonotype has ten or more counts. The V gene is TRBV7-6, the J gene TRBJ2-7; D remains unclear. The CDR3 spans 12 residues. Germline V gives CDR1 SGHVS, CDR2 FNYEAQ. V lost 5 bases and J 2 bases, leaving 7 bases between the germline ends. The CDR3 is CASSLATYEQYF. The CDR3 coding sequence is TGTGCCAGCAGCCTCGCAACCTACGAGCAGTACTTC. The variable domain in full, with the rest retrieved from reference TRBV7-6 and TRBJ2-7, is GAGVSQSPRYKVTKRGQDVALRCDPISGHVSLYWYRQALGQGPEFLTYFNYEAQQDKSGLPNDRFSAERPEGSISTLTIQRTEQRDSAMYRCASSLATYEQYFGPGTRLTVT.